A selection of T cell receptor beta chains follows, all from one sample in a study of shared clonotypes between healthy human individuals. TCRdb keeps only in-frame clones here, not all; method: immunoSEQ multiplex PCR. The sample has a few million clones, 80% to 95% seen once. The sample was naive CD8+ T cells from PBMCs. These receptors were taken from a man aged 18 to 30 in good health. Some clones in this sample may be carry-over from other donors' samples. CDR3s include the opening cysteine and the closing phenylalanine or tryptophan. Each record gives: D gene, V gene, clone size, J gene, CDR3 DNA, CDR3 protein. D genes are given only for firm matches. Clone size is stated in some rows and not others, as once, few, many or a class when expanded.

D gene: .; V gene: TRBV4-1; clone size: .; J gene: TRBJ1-5; CDR3 DNA: TGCGCCAGCAGCCAGGAGCAGTTCAATCAGCCCCAGCATTTT; CDR3 protein: CASSQEQFNQPQHF
D gene: TRBD1; V gene: TRBV14; clone size: .; J gene: TRBJ2-7; CDR3 DNA: TGTGCCAGCAGCCAAGGAAGACAGGGCTTTATCTCCTACGAGCAGTACTTC; CDR3 protein: CASSQGRQGFISYEQYF
D gene: TRBD1; V gene: TRBV28; clone size: .; J gene: TRBJ2-7; CDR3 DNA: TGTGCCAGCAGTCACAGGGGGCACGCGAGCGAGCAGTACTTC; CDR3 protein: CASSHRGHASEQYF
D gene: TRBD2; V gene: TRBV28; clone size: .; J gene: TRBJ2-5; CDR3 DNA: TGTGCCAGCAGCAGCCTGACTAGCGGGAGGGCCTTTGAGACCCAGTACTTC; CDR3 protein: CASSSLTSGRAFETQYF
D gene: TRBD2; V gene: TRBV27; clone size: once; J gene: TRBJ2-7; CDR3 DNA: TGTGCCAGCCGGGCTAGCGGGAAGTCCTACGAGCAGTACTTC; CDR3 protein: CASRASGKSYEQYF
D gene: TRBD1; V gene: TRBV27; clone size: once; J gene: TRBJ2-1; CDR3 DNA: TGTGCCAGCAGATCCTCGGACAGGGGGCTGGCCAATGAGCAGTTCTTC; CDR3 protein: CASRSSDRGLANEQFF
D gene: .; V gene: TRBV6-1; clone size: .; J gene: TRBJ1-1; CDR3 DNA: TGTGCCAGCAGTGAATGGACCCTTCCGGAAGCTTTCTTT; CDR3 protein: CASSEWTLPEAFF
D gene: TRBD1; V gene: TRBV5-6; clone size: .; J gene: TRBJ1-1; CDR3 DNA: TGTGCCAGCAGCTTTGGGACAGGGGGCCAAGCTTTCTTT; CDR3 protein: CASSFGTGGQAFF
D gene: TRBD2; V gene: TRBV5-1; clone size: .; J gene: TRBJ2-7; CDR3 DNA: TGCGCCAGCAGCTTGGAGCTAGCGGGGTTCTACGAGCAGTACTTC; CDR3 protein: CASSLELAGFYEQYF
D gene: .; V gene: TRBV14; clone size: .; J gene: TRBJ1-1; CDR3 DNA: TGTGCCAGCAGACGCGCTGGTGACACTGAAGCTTTCTTT; CDR3 protein: CASRRAGDTEAFF
D gene: TRBD2; V gene: TRBV29-1; clone size: .; J gene: TRBJ2-7; CDR3 DNA: TGCAGCGTGGGGGGGACTTCAGTCCTGCCTTTAGAGCAGTACTTC; CDR3 protein: CSVGGTSVLPLEQYF
D gene: .; V gene: TRBV29-1; clone size: .; J gene: TRBJ2-5; CDR3 DNA: TGCAGCGTTGGGGGAGAGACCCAGTACTTC; CDR3 protein: CSVGGETQYF
D gene: .; V gene: TRBV4-2; clone size: .; J gene: TRBJ2-1; CDR3 DNA: TGTGCCAGCAGCCAAGGAGGAAATGAGCAGTTCTTC; CDR3 protein: CASSQGGNEQFF
D gene: TRBD1; V gene: TRBV7-2; clone size: .; J gene: TRBJ1-3; CDR3 DNA: TGTGCCAGCAGTGACAGGGGGCAAGGAAACACCATATATTTT; CDR3 protein: CASSDRGQGNTIYF
D gene: TRBD1; V gene: TRBV9; clone size: once; J gene: TRBJ2-3; CDR3 DNA: TGTGCCAGCAGCGTAGAGTGGCAGGGGGCGTTAGATACGCAGTATTTT; CDR3 protein: CASSVEWQGALDTQYF
D gene: .; V gene: TRBV9; clone size: .; J gene: TRBJ2-2; CDR3 DNA: TGTGCCAGCAGCCCCCCATGGAGGACCGGGGAGCTGTTTTTT; CDR3 protein: CASSPPWRTGELFF
D gene: TRBD1; V gene: TRBV27; clone size: .; J gene: TRBJ2-3; CDR3 DNA: TGTGCCAGCACCCAAACAGGGGGCACAGATACGCAGTATTTT; CDR3 protein: CASTQTGGTDTQYF
D gene: .; V gene: TRBV14; clone size: .; J gene: TRBJ2-6; CDR3 DNA: TGTGCCAGCAGCCTCCTCTCCGTCTCTGGGGCCAACGTCCTGACTTTC; CDR3 protein: CASSLLSVSGANVLTF
D gene: TRBD1; V gene: TRBV14; clone size: .; J gene: TRBJ2-1; CDR3 DNA: TGTGCCAGCAGCCAAGCCGGGACAGGCTACAATGAGCAGTTCTTC; CDR3 protein: CASSQAGTGYNEQFF
D gene: .; V gene: TRBV7-8; clone size: .; J gene: TRBJ2-1; CDR3 DNA: TGTGCCAGCAGCTTAGTGGCGGGATCCAATGAGCAGTTCTTC; CDR3 protein: CASSLVAGSNEQFF
D gene: .; V gene: TRBV4-3; clone size: once; J gene: TRBJ2-1; CDR3 DNA: TGCGCCAGCAGCCAAGTGGAAGGCCCTGGGTACAATGAGCAGTTCTTC; CDR3 protein: CASSQVEGPGYNEQFF
D gene: .; V gene: TRBV4-3; clone size: .; J gene: TRBJ2-3; CDR3 DNA: TGCGCCAGCAGCCAAGATAGTGCAGGGGAGGATACGCAGTATTTT; CDR3 protein: CASSQDSAGEDTQYF
D gene: .; V gene: TRBV25-1; clone size: .; J gene: TRBJ2-5; CDR3 DNA: TGTGCCAGCAGTGATATCCTCCAAGAGACCCAGTACTTC; CDR3 protein: CASSDILQETQYF
D gene: TRBD2; V gene: TRBV27; clone size: .; J gene: TRBJ2-1; CDR3 DNA: TGTGCCAGCCGAACCCTACTAGCGGGAGGCAATGAGCAGTTCTTC; CDR3 protein: CASRTLLAGGNEQFF
D gene: TRBD1; V gene: TRBV28; clone size: .; J gene: TRBJ2-7; CDR3 DNA: TGTGCCAGCAGTTCCCCCGGGACAGGGTACGAGCAGTACTTC; CDR3 protein: CASSSPGTGYEQYF
D gene: .; V gene: TRBV11-3; clone size: .; J gene: TRBJ2-3; CDR3 DNA: TGTGCCAGCAGCTTAGGATACGGACGCACAGATACGCAGTATTTT; CDR3 protein: CASSLGYGRTDTQYF
D gene: .; V gene: TRBV15; clone size: .; J gene: TRBJ2-6; CDR3 DNA: TGTGCCACCAGCAGAGACTTCCTAAAACAGGGCTGGTTGACTGGGGCCAACGTCCTGACTTTC; CDR3 protein: CATSRDFLKQGWLTGANVLTF
D gene: TRBD1; V gene: TRBV27; clone size: .; J gene: TRBJ2-7; CDR3 DNA: TGTGCCAGCACCCCGATGGGGCAGGGGGTCTACGAGCAGTACTTC; CDR3 protein: CASTPMGQGVYEQYF
D gene: TRBD2; V gene: TRBV27; clone size: once; J gene: TRBJ2-5; CDR3 DNA: TGTGCCAGCAGCCGGGGCGGGAGTGGGGAGACCCAGTACTTC; CDR3 protein: CASSRGGSGETQYF
D gene: TRBD2; V gene: TRBV10-2; clone size: .; J gene: TRBJ2-7; CDR3 DNA: TGCGCCAGCAATACGGGAGGGGCCGAGCAGTACTTC; CDR3 protein: CASNTGGAEQYF
D gene: .; V gene: TRBV25-1; clone size: .; J gene: TRBJ2-5; CDR3 DNA: TGTGCCAGCAGTGAATGGGCGGAGCAAGAGACCCAGTACTTC; CDR3 protein: CASSEWAEQETQYF
D gene: .; V gene: TRBV11-2; clone size: .; J gene: TRBJ1-2; CDR3 DNA: TGTGCCAGCAGCCCAAAAGCTAACTATGGCTACACCTTC; CDR3 protein: CASSPKANYGYTF
D gene: .; V gene: TRBV19; clone size: .; J gene: TRBJ2-7; CDR3 DNA: TGTGCCAGTAGTATATGGGTTGGGGGGGACAGAGTGTACGAGCAGTACTTC; CDR3 protein: CASSIWVGGDRVYEQYF
D gene: .; V gene: TRBV11-2; clone size: .; J gene: TRBJ1-1; CDR3 DNA: TGTGCCAGCAGCTTAGAGGGGGGGACAACCCGGGTCGCTTTCTTT; CDR3 protein: CASSLEGGTTRVAFF
D gene: TRBD1; V gene: TRBV25-1; clone size: .; J gene: TRBJ2-7; CDR3 DNA: TGTGCCAGCAGTGAAGCTCAGGGGGCCTTTGGAGAGCAGTACTTC; CDR3 protein: CASSEAQGAFGEQYF
D gene: TRBD2; V gene: TRBV5-4; clone size: .; J gene: TRBJ2-2; CDR3 DNA: TGTGCCAGCAGCTTGGGGCTAGCGGGATATACCGGGGAGCTGTTTTTT; CDR3 protein: CASSLGLAGYTGELFF
D gene: .; V gene: TRBV30; clone size: few; J gene: TRBJ1-1; CDR3 DNA: TGTGCCTGGAGTGTAGTAGGCCCTAGGACTGAAGCTTTCTTT; CDR3 protein: CAWSVVGPRTEAFF
D gene: TRBD1; V gene: TRBV9; clone size: .; J gene: TRBJ2-7; CDR3 DNA: TGTGCCAGCAGCCCGGGACAGGGTATCAACGAGCAGTACTTC; CDR3 protein: CASSPGQGINEQYF
D gene: TRBD1; V gene: TRBV27; clone size: .; J gene: TRBJ2-1; CDR3 DNA: TGTGCCAGCAGTTTAGGACAGGGGGCCTGGGATGAGCAGTTCTTC; CDR3 protein: CASSLGQGAWDEQFF
D gene: .; V gene: TRBV6-6; clone size: .; J gene: TRBJ2-1; CDR3 DNA: TGTGCCAGCAGTTACGACGAAAATGAGCAGTTCTTC; CDR3 protein: CASSYDENEQFF
D gene: .; V gene: TRBV7-9; clone size: .; J gene: TRBJ2-3; CDR3 DNA: TGTGCCAGCGGAGTTACCAGGGGTTCGACAGACCGCGACGGAGATACGCAGTATTTT; CDR3 protein: CASGVTRGSTDRDGDTQYF
D gene: .; V gene: TRBV7-8; clone size: .; J gene: TRBJ1-1; CDR3 DNA: TGTGCCAGCAGCCCCACTCGGGTGAACACTGAAGCTTTCTTT; CDR3 protein: CASSPTRVNTEAFF
D gene: .; V gene: TRBV28; clone size: .; J gene: TRBJ1-1; CDR3 DNA: TGTGCCAGCAGTTTACGGCCGGGGGCGCCTGAAGCTTTCTTT; CDR3 protein: CASSLRPGAPEAFF
D gene: .; V gene: TRBV5-8; clone size: .; J gene: TRBJ2-5; CDR3 DNA: TGTGCCAGCAGCCTATGGGACCAGGGGGGGTACTTC; CDR3 protein: CASSLWDQGGYF
D gene: .; V gene: TRBV11-2; clone size: .; J gene: TRBJ2-1; CDR3 DNA: TGTGCCAGCAGCTTAGATCCCGGCGGGGTCAATTCCTACAATGAGCAGTTCTTC; CDR3 protein: CASSLDPGGVNSYNEQFF
D gene: .; V gene: TRBV16; clone size: few; J gene: TRBJ1-1; CDR3 DNA: TGTGCCAGCAGCCAAAGCCCCCAGGACAGTGAAGCTTTCTTT; CDR3 protein: CASSQSPQDSEAFF
D gene: .; V gene: TRBV28; clone size: .; J gene: TRBJ2-3; CDR3 DNA: TGTGCCAGCAGCCTCTCCCCAGGAGGTACGCAGTATTTT; CDR3 protein: CASSLSPGGTQYF
D gene: .; V gene: TRBV4-1; clone size: .; J gene: TRBJ1-1; CDR3 DNA: TGCGCCAGCAGCCTTACAGAGAACACTGAAGCTTTCTTT; CDR3 protein: CASSLTENTEAFF